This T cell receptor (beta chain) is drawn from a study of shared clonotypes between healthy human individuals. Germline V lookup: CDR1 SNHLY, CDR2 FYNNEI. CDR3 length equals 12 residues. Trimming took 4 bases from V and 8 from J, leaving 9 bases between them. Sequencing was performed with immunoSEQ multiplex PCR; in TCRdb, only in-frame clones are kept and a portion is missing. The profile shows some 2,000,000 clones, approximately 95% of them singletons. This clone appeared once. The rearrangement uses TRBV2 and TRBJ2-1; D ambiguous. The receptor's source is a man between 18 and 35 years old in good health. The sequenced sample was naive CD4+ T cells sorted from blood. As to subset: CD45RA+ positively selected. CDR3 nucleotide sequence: TGTGCCAGCAGTGGGGCTAGATATGAGCAGTTCTTC. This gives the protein CASSGARYEQFF.